These 2 T cell receptor beta chains came from one sample sequenced in a study of CD8 T cells in Susac syndrome. Reverse transcription used roughly 0.5 to 1 ug RNA and random hexamers. TCRdb used MiXCR to reprocess the immunoSEQ multiplex PCR reads, holding one entry per CDR3 protein. The sample has 150,000 or so distinct CDR3 sequences; around 96% are singletons. What was sequenced was CD4+ T cells from PBMCs. The origin of the receptors is a human donor in good health.

V and J are TRBV30 and TRBJ1-5; D unclear. Trimming removed 1 base at V and 4 bases at J, with 11 bases between. CDR1 GTSNPN and CDR2 SVGIG come from the germline V gene (reference sequence). The CDR3 runs to 14 residues. This CDR3 is CAWSETDLNQPQHF. The CDR3 DNA reads TGTGCCTGGAGTGAGACCGACCTTAATCAGCCCCAGCATTTT.

The chain recombines TRBV5-6 with TRBJ2-5; D may match TRBD1 or TRBD2 (5 bases each). Per the germline V gene, CDR1 is SGHDT and CDR2 is YYEEEE. V was clipped by 4 bases and J by 7 bases, with 14 bases between them. This CDR3 is 13 amino acids long. DNA of the CDR3: TGTGCCAGCAGCCCTGGGACGCCTCCGACCCAGTACTTC. It codes for CASSPGTPPTQYF.